This T cell receptor (beta chain) derives from a study of CDR3 diversity in severe acne. Each CDR3 protein gets one entry after TCRdb re-called the PCR reads with MiXCR. The sample includes about 93,000 distinct CDR3 sequences, roughly half of them seen just once. Losses at the gene ends were 6 bases for V and 2 bases for J; bases not matched to a gene: 13. Per the germline V gene, CDR1 is SQVTM and CDR2 is ANQGSEA. This CDR3 comprises 16 residues. What was sequenced was blood. V and J are TRBV29-1 and TRBJ2-3; 8 nucleotides match TRBD1. This receptor was obtained from a male donor in good health, serving as a control. CDR3 bases: TGCAGCGTAGCCAGTACGGACAGGGACCTCACAGATACGCAGTATTTT. Its translation is CSVASTDRDLTDTQYF.